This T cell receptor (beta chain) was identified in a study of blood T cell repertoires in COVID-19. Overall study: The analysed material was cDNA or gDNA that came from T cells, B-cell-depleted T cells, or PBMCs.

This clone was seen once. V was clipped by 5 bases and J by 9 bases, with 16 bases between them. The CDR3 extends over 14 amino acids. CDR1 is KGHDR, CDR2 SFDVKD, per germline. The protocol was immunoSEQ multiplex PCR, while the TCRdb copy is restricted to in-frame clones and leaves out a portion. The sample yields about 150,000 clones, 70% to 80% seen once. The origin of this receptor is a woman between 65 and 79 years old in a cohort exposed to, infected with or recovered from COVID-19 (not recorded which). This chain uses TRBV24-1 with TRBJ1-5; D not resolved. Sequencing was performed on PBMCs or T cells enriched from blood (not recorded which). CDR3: CATSAASEAGPQHF. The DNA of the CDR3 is TGTGCCACCAGTGCGGCTTCTGAAGCGGGGCCCCAGCATTTT.